The T cell receptor (beta chain) described here comes from a study of control samples from healthy donors and cancer patients. Repertoires were generated with immunoSEQ multiplex PCR, while TCRdb's copy carries only in-frame clones and drops some. Here the sample spans about 84,000 clones, around 92% being singletons. The CDR3 has 15 residues. Germline CDR1 reads SGHTA; CDR2 reads FQGNSA. Trimming took off 6 bases at V and 5 bases at J, with 17 bases between the two ends. The chain joins TRBV7-2 to TRBJ1-5; D is undetermined. Sequences were obtained from blood. This TCR derives from a man aged 50-60 years in good health. The CDR3 reads CASSLVSRVDQPQHF. CDR3 bases: TGTGCCAGCAGTCTAGTTTCGAGGGTCGATCAGCCCCAGCATTTT.